This T cell receptor (beta chain) originates from a study of CD8 T cells in Susac syndrome. Random hexamers primed reverse transcription of 0.5 to 1 ug RNA. One entry per CDR3 protein, called by TCRdb with MiXCR from the immunoSEQ multiplex PCR reads. Of 250,000 to 300,000 distinct CDR3 sequences listed, approximately 84% were seen once; the top ten hold approximately 0.11%. The germline V and J ends were trimmed by 6 bases and 6 bases, with 17 bases remaining between them. Per germline, CDR1 MNHEY and CDR2 SMNVEV (reference sequence). The CDR3 is 15 amino acids. The V and J genes are TRBV27 and TRBJ2-2; possibly TRBD2 for D (5 bases). Sample: CD8+ T cells from PBMCs. This TCR was sampled from a human donor with multiple sclerosis. CDR3 in DNA: TGTGCCAGCAGCCGTGTCACGGAGGTACCCGGGGAGCTGTTTTTT. This gives the protein CASSRVTEVPGELFF.